Shown below are 28 T cell receptor beta chains from a single sample sequenced in a study of blood T cell repertoires in COVID-19. Sequencing used immunoSEQ multiplex PCR; TCRdb keeps in-frame clones, though not all of them. The table includes approximately 500,000 clones, approximately 89% detected once. The source material was peripheral blood. All receptors derive from a young man with COVID-19, enrolled during active disease.

The chain links TRBV11-2 to TRBJ2-3; 8 positions match TRBD1. This CDR3 comprises 16 residues. Germline loops: CDR1 SGHAT, CDR2 FQNNGV. V trimming: 6 bases; J trimming: 0 bases; junction bases outside the gene matches: 8. The CDR3 protein is CASSPRTGFSTDTQYF. CDR3 DNA sequence: TGTGCCAGCAGTCCCCGGACAGGGTTCAGCACAGATACGCAGTATTTT.

The chain is built from TRBV4-1 and TRBJ2-1; TRBD2 matches at 11 bases. V lost 0 bases, J lost 2 bases, and 6 bases stayed unmatched. Germline CDR1 reads MGHRA; CDR2 reads YSYEKL. The CDR3 consists of 18 residues. The CDR3 spells CASSQESLAGGPYNEQFF. The DNA of the CDR3 is TGCGCCAGCAGCCAAGAAAGCTTAGCGGGAGGGCCCTACAATGAGCAGTTCTTC.

The chain recombines TRBV12-3 or TRBV12-4 with TRBJ2-7; perhaps TRBD1 as D (6 bases). The CDR3 extends over 13 amino acids. V dropped 7 bases and J dropped 4 bases, with 14 bases sitting between them. The CDR3 bases are TGTGCCAGCACCACTTGGGGGCCATACGAGCAGTACTTC. Amino acid sequence: CASTTWGPYEQYF.

This chain links TRBV3-1 (or the pseudogene TRBV3-2) with TRBJ1-1; perhaps TRBD1 as D (5 bases). The CDR3 loop spans 12 amino acids. V was clipped by 8 bases and J by 0 bases, with 7 bases between them. Germline lookup yields CDR1 LGHDT and CDR2 YNNKEL (reference sequence). In DNA form, the CDR3 reads TGTGCCAGCTCCAGGGTGAACACTGAAGCTTTCTTT. Translating gives CASSRVNTEAFF.

With respect to this clone: The same CDR3 arises from other DNA sequences in this sample as well. The genes are TRBV7-9 and TRBJ2-2; possibly TRBD2 for D (5 bases). Germline V CDR1 and CDR2: SEHNR, FQNEAQ (reference sequence). Trimming took 1 base from V and 7 from J, leaving 7 bases between them. This CDR3 is 13 amino acids long. In DNA, the CDR3 is TGTGCCAGCAGCTTAGGAGGGAGCGGGGAGCTGTTTTTT. Residues: CASSLGGSGELFF.

The chain couples TRBV6-6 to TRBJ2-1; D remains ambiguous. The CDR3 is 11 residues long. The germline CDR1 and CDR2 sequences are MNHNY and SVGAGI (reference sequence). Trimming pared 5 bases from V and 7 bases from J, leaving 6 bases between. CDR3 nucleotide sequence: TGTGCCAGCAGTCAGACAAATGAGCAGTTCTTC. Translating it yields CASSQTNEQFF.

V and J are TRBV19 and TRBJ2-1, with D possibly TRBD2 on 5 matching bases. Deletions cut 10 bases from V and 8 bases from J, with 15 bases between. This CDR3 is 12 amino acids long. The germline V gene has CDR1 LNHDA and CDR2 SQIVND (reference sequence). The CDR3 spells CATRTGLDEQFF. The CDR3 nucleotides are TGTGCCACCAGGACTGGCCTTGATGAGCAGTTCTTC.

The rearrangement links TRBV11-3 to TRBJ2-1; 7 positions match TRBD2. V lost 4 bases, J lost 3 bases, and 3 bases stayed unmatched. Germline assignment: CDR1 SGHNT and CDR2 YENEEA. The CDR3 sequence is 14 residues long. The CDR3 sequence is CASSSSGFYNEQFF. The CDR3, as DNA: TGTGCCAGCAGCTCTAGCGGATTCTACAATGAGCAGTTCTTC.

The V and J genes are TRBV10-2 and TRBJ2-5; D may be TRBD2 (6 bases). V dropped 2 bases and J dropped 4 bases, with 17 bases sitting between them. The length of the CDR3 is 16 residues. Per germline, CDR1 WSHSY and CDR2 SAAADI. As DNA, the CDR3 is TGCGCCAGCAGTGAGCCCCGGGGCGGGATTTTAGAGACCCAGTACTTC. Protein: CASSEPRGGILETQYF.

In the case of this clone: Different DNA sequences within this sample yield the same CDR3. The chain couples TRBV6-5 to TRBJ1-1; TRBD1 is a possible D gene (5 bases). The CDR3 sequence is 14 residues long. V lost 2 bases to trimming and J lost 1 base, with 8 bases between them. CDR1 is MNHEY, CDR2 SVGAGI, per germline. The CDR3 DNA is TGTGCCAGCAGTTACGGACACCCGAACACTGAAGCTTTCTTT. Translated, it gives CASSYGHPNTEAFF.

The genes are TRBV2 and TRBJ2-5; D is uncertain. The CDR3 spans 13 residues. Trimming left V 10 bases short and J 0 bases short, with 12 bases between. Germline V gene lookup returns CDR1 SNHLY and CDR2 FYNNEI. The chain's CDR3 is CATQEDNQETQYF. CDR3 bases: TGTGCCACCCAGGAAGACAACCAAGAGACCCAGTACTTC.

The chain uses TRBV28 and TRBJ1-2, with 11 bases identical to TRBD1. Germline trimming cut 4 bases from V and 6 bases from J; bases unmatched to any gene: 4. This CDR3 spans 14 amino acids. Germline loops: CDR1 MDHEN, CDR2 SYDVKM. The CDR3 coding sequence is TGTGCCAGCAGTTCCGGGACAGGGGGTAATGGCTACACCTTC. It specifies CASSSGTGGNGYTF.

The chain employs TRBV5-1 and TRBJ1-6, with a tentative D call TRBD1 (6 bases). The CDR3 sequence is 15 residues long. CDR1 is SGHRS, CDR2 YFSETQ, per germline. The germline V and J ends were trimmed by 0 bases and 9 bases, with 13 bases remaining between them. The chain's CDR3 is CASSLGDTGGSPLHF. CDR3 nucleotides: TGCGCCAGCAGCTTGGGGGACACCGGAGGTTCACCCCTCCACTTT. Full variable domain (remainder filled in from reference TRBV5-1 and TRBJ1-6): KAGVTQTPRYLIKTRGQQVTLSCSPISGHRSVSWYQQTPGQGLQFLFEYFSETQRNKGNFPGRFSGRQFSNSRSEMNVSTLELGDSALYLCASSLGDTGGSPLHFGNGTRLTVT.

The genes are TRBV6-2 or TRBV6-3 and TRBJ2-2, with TRBD2 matching over 9 bases. The CDR3 has 16 residues. The trim removed 3 bases at V and 6 bases at J, leaving 8 bases unmatched. The germline CDR1 and CDR2 sequences are MNHEY and SVGEGT. The CDR3 protein is CASSYYPREGPGELFF. CDR3 coding DNA: TGTGCCAGCAGTTATTATCCGCGGGAGGGCCCCGGGGAGCTGTTTTTT.

The chain carries TRBV2 and TRBJ2-3, with 15 bases fitting TRBD2. V dropped 6 bases and J dropped 4; count of bases not matched to a gene: 2. The V gene's germline CDR1 is SNHLY and CDR2 FYNNEI. CDR3 length equals 15 residues. CDR3 DNA: TGTGCCAGCAGGGGACTAGCGGGAGGTGCAGATACGCAGTATTTT. Protein sequence: CASRGLAGGADTQYF.

The rearrangement uses TRBV5-4 and TRBJ1-3; maybe TRBD1 (5 bases). V was cut by 5 bases and J by 0 bases, with 9 bases left in between. Germline CDR1 SGHNT, CDR2 YYREEE (reference sequence). CDR3 length equals 14 residues. The CDR3: CASSGGGSGNTIYF. The CDR3 DNA is TGTGCCAGCAGTGGGGGAGGCTCTGGAAACACCATATATTTT.

This rearrangement joins TRBV9 to TRBJ2-7; TRBD2 aligns across 10 bases. The germline V gene has CDR1 SGDLS and CDR2 YYNGEE. Trimming at V came to 0 bases and at J to 2 bases, leaving 2 bases not matched to a gene. CDR3 length: 15 amino acids. This CDR3 reads CASSVGAGGAYEQYF. The CDR3 bases are TGTGCCAGCAGCGTAGGAGCGGGAGGGGCCTACGAGCAGTACTTC.

The rearrangement links TRBV12-3 or TRBV12-4 to TRBJ2-1; TRBD2 aligns across 7 bases. This CDR3 contains 13 residues. Trimming cost V 7 bases and J 7 bases; bases outside gene matches: 7. The chain's CDR3 is CASKPTSKNEQFF. The CDR3 nucleotides read TGTGCCAGCAAGCCGACTAGCAAGAATGAGCAGTTCTTC.

In this sample, this clone turned up once. The CDR3 is CASSRTVAGYTF. As DNA, the CDR3 is TGTGCCAGCAGCAGGACAGTGGCGGGCTACACCTTC. This sequence joins TRBV12-3 or TRBV12-4 and TRBJ1-2; a weak D match, TRBD1 (6 bases). V lost 6 bases and J lost 8, with 13 bases in between. The CDR3 is 12 amino acids.

The CDR3 DNA sequence: TGTGCCAGCAGTTCCCTGAGGGACAGGGCCTACGAGCAGTACTTC. Translated, it gives CASSSLRDRAYEQYF. This chain joins TRBV2 and TRBJ2-7; 9 bases line up with TRBD1. V gave up 5 bases and J gave up 2 bases; unmatched junction bases: 7. The V gene's germline CDR1 is SNHLY and CDR2 FYNNEI. The length of the CDR3 is 15 residues.

The chain couples TRBV5-6 to TRBJ2-4; possibly TRBD2 for D (5 bases). The V end was cut by 2 bases, the J end by 0 bases, with 12 bases between. The CDR3 sequence is 16 residues long. Germline loops: CDR1 SGHDT, CDR2 YYEEEE. CDR3 in DNA: TGTGCCAGCAGCTTATGGAGGATAGCAGCCAAAAACATTCAGTACTTC. Protein product: CASSLWRIAAKNIQYF. Variable domain in full (rest from reference TRBV5-6 and TRBJ2-4): DAGVTQSPTHLIKTRGQQVTLRCSPKSGHDTVSWYQQALGQGPQFIFQYYEEEERQRGNFPDRFSGHQFPNYSSELNVNALLLGDSALYLCASSLWRIAAKNIQYFGAGTRLSVL.

On this clone: Other DNA sequences in the sample encode the same CDR3. This sequence joins TRBV14 and TRBJ2-7; D is unresolved. The length of the CDR3 is 12 residues. Per germline, CDR1 SGHDN and CDR2 FVKESK. V lost 1 base and J 3 bases, leaving 4 bases between the germline ends. The CDR3 loop is CASSQGSYEQYF. As DNA, the CDR3 is TGTGCCAGCAGCCAAGGGAGCTACGAGCAGTACTTC.

The CDR3 DNA follows: TGCGCCAGCAGCTTGACCGGGACTAGCGTGGTAGAGACCCAGTACTTC. Translated, it gives CASSLTGTSVVETQYF. The rearrangement links TRBV5-1 to TRBJ2-5, with 10 bases aligning to TRBD2. After removal of 1 base from V and 4 bases from J, the junction contained 7 bases not matched to a gene. CDR1 SGHRS and CDR2 YFSETQ come from the germline V gene. This CDR3 contains 16 residues.

The chain has TRBV29-1 and TRBJ2-3; TRBD2 might be the D (5 bases). Trimming took 7 bases from V and 2 from J, leaving 7 bases between them. Germline CDR1 SQVTM, CDR2 ANQGSEA. The length of the CDR3 is 11 residues. Here the CDR3 DNA reads TGCAGCGGGGAGAACACAGATACGCAGTATTTT. Amino acids: CSGENTDTQYF.

V gene TRBV12-3 or TRBV12-4 combines with J gene TRBJ2-7, with D possibly being TRBD1 (7 bases). The CDR3 is 13 amino acids. V dropped 8 bases and J dropped 1 base, with 12 bases sitting between them. This CDR3 is CASGQGGSYEQYF. CDR3 in DNA: TGTGCCAGCGGCCAGGGGGGATCCTACGAGCAGTACTTC.

The chain joins TRBV29-1 to TRBJ1-1; 7 nucleotides agree with TRBD1. J gave up 4 bases and V 8 bases, and 4 bases lay outside the gene matches. The CDR3 length is 11 residues. The germline CDR1 and CDR2 sequences are SQVTM and ANQGSEA. The CDR3 nucleotides are TGCAGCCCCTACAGGGGCACTGAAGCTTTCTTT. Protein product: CSPYRGTEAFF.

V is TRBV7-9 and J is TRBJ1-1; D not resolved. Per germline, CDR1 SEHNR and CDR2 FQNEAQ (reference sequence). The length of the CDR3 is 10 residues. Trimming took off 5 bases at V and 7 bases at J, with 5 bases between the two ends. The CDR3 bases are TGTGCCAGCAGCACCTATGAAGCTTTCTTT. Translated, it gives CASSTYEAFF.

This chain connects TRBV6-6 to TRBJ1-2, with TRBD1 matching over 7 bases. The CDR3 covers 14 residues. Trimming cost V 4 bases and J 6 bases; bases outside gene matches: 8. Per the germline V gene, CDR1 is MNHNY and CDR2 is SVGAGI (reference sequence). The CDR3 DNA sequence: TGTGCCAGCAGTTCGGAGGGGCAGGGGGATGGCTACACCTTC. This gives the protein CASSSEGQGDGYTF.